This T cell receptor (beta chain) derives from a study of tumor-infiltrating lymphocytes in primary liver carcinoma. A primer matching the constant region was used to make TCR beta cDNA from 500 ng of total RNA. For TCR beta, libraries were produced by three nested multiplex PCR rounds using slightly modified ARM-PCR. TCRdb ran MiXCR on the multiplex PCR reads and lists one entry per CDR3 protein. The sample has 85,000 to 100,000 distinct CDR3 sequences; 68% are singletons. Each 20-30 mg portion of unsorted bulk tissue served as the source for co-extraction of RNA and DNA. Input material: tumor-adjacent normal liver tissue. The clonotype originates from a man aged 35 to 55 with primary liver carcinoma and hepatitis B virus infection.

CDR3 amino acids: CASSSETSGRMDTQYF. For the CDR3, the DNA is TGTGCCAGCAGCTCCGAGACTAGCGGGAGGATGGATACGCAGTATTTT. V and J are TRBV7-8 and TRBJ2-3; 13 bases align to TRBD2. Germline values: CDR1 SGHVS, CDR2 FQNEAQ. V lost 4 bases to trimming and J lost 6 bases; unmatched junction nucleotides: 7. The CDR3 runs 16 residues.